The 18 T cell receptor beta chains in this list originate from one sample, sequenced in a study of T cells in Graves' hyperthyroidism and ophthalmopathy. What was amplified from RNA transcripts were TCR beta CDR3 regions. HTBI primers were employed in a first-round RT-PCR of the TCR CDR3. TCRdb itself ran the multiplex PCR reads through MiXCR, one entry per CDR3 protein. Among a few hundred thousand distinct CDR3 sequences listed, 18% were seen once. What was sequenced was blood. Receptors were obtained from a middle-aged man with Graves' hyperthyroidism.

This clonotype was counted a few times. The rearrangement links TRBV9 to TRBJ2-2, with 9 bases aligning to TRBD2. V was pared by 0 bases and J by 7 bases, with 4 bases of the junction left unmatched. The CDR3 loop spans 15 amino acids. Looked up from germline, CDR1 is SGDLS and CDR2 is YYNGEE. The CDR3 nucleotides read TGTGCCAGCAGCGTAGTAGGTAGCGGGGGCGGGGAGCTGTTTTTT. Amino acids: CASSVVGSGGGELFF.

This clonotype came up many times. This rearrangement joins TRBV28 to TRBJ1-4; D ambiguous. This CDR3 region has 15 residues. Trimming left V 6 bases short and J 5 bases short, with 16 bases between. The V gene's germline CDR1 is MDHEN and CDR2 SYDVKM. Written as DNA, the CDR3 is TGTGCCAGCAGCACGGTGAGCGGATTCAATGAAAAACTGTTTTTT. It is translated as CASSTVSGFNEKLFF.

This clonotype was counted many times. This chain links TRBV25-1 with TRBJ2-5; possible D gene TRBD2, 5 bases. Germline V CDR1 and CDR2: MGHDK, SYGVNS. CDR3 length: 14 amino acids. Trimming shortened V by 5 bases and J by 0 bases, and 10 bases separated the two germline ends. The CDR3 loop reads CASSPLANQETQYF. CDR3 nucleotides: TGTGCCAGCAGTCCGCTAGCCAACCAAGAGACCCAGTACTTC.

This clonotype showed up just once. The chain couples TRBV12-3 or TRBV12-4 to TRBJ2-1, with TRBD2 matching over 10 bases. CDR3 length: 16 amino acids. V lost 6 bases to trimming and J lost 3 bases; unmatched junction nucleotides: 8. This CDR3 reads CASSRSIAGGYNEQFF. The CDR3 DNA sequence: TGTGCCAGCAGCAGATCGATAGCGGGAGGCTACAATGAGCAGTTCTTC.

This chain joins TRBV20-1 and TRBJ2-3, with D perhaps matching TRBD2 (5 bases). Trimming stripped 4 bases from V and 9 bases from J, with 11 bases between. CDR3 size: 11 residues. Germline-derived CDR1 and CDR2 are DFQATT and SNEGSKA (reference sequence). DNA of the CDR3: TGCAGTGCTACGCTGGGAGACACGCAGTATTTT. Amino acids: CSATLGDTQYF.

This clonotype was counted many times. The rearrangement uses TRBV20-1 and TRBJ2-3; D possibly matches TRBD1 or TRBD2 (5 bases each). This CDR3 contains 15 residues. Germline V gives CDR1 DFQATT, CDR2 SNEGSKA (reference sequence). The V end lost 2 bases, the J end lost 2 bases, and 14 bases lay between the germline ends. Here the CDR3 DNA reads TGCAGTGCTAGATTATGGGACCAAAACACAGATACGCAGTATTTT. Translating gives CSARLWDQNTDTQYF.

Only a few counts were recorded for this clonotype. The chain recombines TRBV6-7 with TRBJ1-2; D call uncertain. TRBV6-7 is labeled an ORF, and its function is uncertain. V was trimmed by 6 bases and J by 10 bases, leaving 6 bases between them. This CDR3 contains 9 residues. Written as DNA, the CDR3 is TGTGCCAGCAGCCAAACCTACACCTTC. Translation: CASSQTYTF.

This chain uses TRBV5-1 with TRBJ2-7; 8 positions match TRBD1. The junction had 2 bases not matched to a gene; V was cut back by 0 bases and J by 0 bases. The CDR3 contains 15 residues. The germline V gene encodes CDR1 SGHRS and CDR2 YFSETQ. CDR3 DNA: TGCGCCAGCAGCTTGGCAGGGGGCCTCTCCTACGAGCAGTACTTC. Protein sequence: CASSLAGGLSYEQYF.

This clonotype occurred many times. The rearrangement joins TRBV15 to TRBJ2-3, with 7 bases lining up with TRBD2. The trim removed 5 bases at V and 2 bases at J, leaving 16 bases unmatched. CDR3 length: 18 amino acids. CDR1 and CDR2 (germline): LNHNV, YYDKDF (reference sequence). The CDR3 DNA sequence: TGTGCCACCAGCGAACGGGACTACCCCTCCGGGTCCACAGATACGCAGTATTTT. Encoded protein: CATSERDYPSGSTDTQYF.

This clonotype appeared many times. The V gene is TRBV5-1, the J gene TRBJ1-6; TRBD1 is a possible D gene (6 bases). The germline V gene has CDR1 SGHRS and CDR2 YFSETQ. Trimming left V 3 bases short and J 4 bases short, with 17 bases between. This CDR3 spans 17 amino acids. The CDR3 coding sequence is TGCGCCAGCAGCTGGTCCCTACGACAGGATTATAATTCACCCCTCCACTTT. Translation gives CASSWSLRQDYNSPLHF. The whole variable domain, filled in from reference TRBV5-1 and TRBJ1-6, reads KAGVTQTPRYLIKTRGQQVTLSCSPISGHRSVSWYQQTPGQGLQFLFEYFSETQRNKGNFPGRFSGRQFSNSRSEMNVSTLELGDSALYLCASSWSLRQDYNSPLHFGNGTRLTVT.

This clonotype was counted many times. J is TRBJ1-5 and V is TRBV20-1; D perhaps matches TRBD1 (6 bases). V was clipped by 5 bases and J by 2 bases, with 13 bases between them. Germline V gene data show CDR1 as DFQATT and CDR2 as SNEGSKA (reference sequence). The CDR3 sequence is 14 residues long. The CDR3 sequence is CSARPRGGNQPQHF. CDR3 nucleotide sequence: TGCAGTGCTCGCCCCAGGGGCGGCAATCAGCCCCAGCATTTT.

This clonotype was counted a few times. This chain connects TRBV29-1 to TRBJ2-1; possibly TRBD2 for D (6 bases). The CDR3 has 12 residues. V was clipped by 4 bases and J by 5 bases, with 9 bases between them. The germline V gene encodes CDR1 SQVTM and CDR2 ANQGSEA. The CDR3: CSVVLADNEQFF. The CDR3 nucleotides are TGCAGCGTTGTACTAGCAGACAATGAGCAGTTCTTC.

This clonotype appeared many times. The chain has TRBV29-1 and TRBJ1-1, with D tentatively TRBD1 (5 bases). With 8 bases removed from V and 8 bases from J, the gap between germline ends came to 18 bases. CDR1 is SQVTM and CDR2 is ANQGSEA in the germline V gene. The CDR3 covers 12 residues. CDR3 bases: TGCAGCTCTCGTAGCTGGGACGCGGAAGCTTTCTTT. Its translation: CSSRSWDAEAFF.

This clonotype was recorded at least ten times. Here the CDR3 DNA reads TGTGCCAGCAGTGAAGCGGGGGGGACAGGGGCTTTCTTT. Translated, it gives CASSEAGGTGAFF. The chain recombines TRBV2 with TRBJ1-1; 9 nucleotides match TRBD1. CDR3 length equals 13 residues. Trimming at V came to 0 bases and at J to 11 bases, leaving 4 bases not matched to a gene. The germline V gene has CDR1 SNHLY and CDR2 FYNNEI.

This clonotype was seen at least ten times. The chain carries TRBV30 and TRBJ1-1, with D unresolved. Germline values: CDR1 GTSNPN, CDR2 SVGIG (reference sequence). Trimming stripped 0 bases from V and 4 bases from J, with 12 bases between. There are 14 residues in the CDR3. The CDR3, as DNA: TGTGCCTGGAGTGTACGTGGAATTGGCACTGAAGCTTTCTTT. It yields the protein CAWSVRGIGTEAFF.

This clonotype turned up a few times. This chain links TRBV5-5 with TRBJ2-7; either TRBD1 or TRBD2 may fit D (6 bases each). CDR3 length equals 14 residues. The germline V and J ends were trimmed by 6 bases and 4 bases, with 17 bases remaining between them. In germline, CDR1 is SGHKS, CDR2 YYEKEE (reference sequence). The CDR3: CASTYGGLDYEQYF. The CDR3, as DNA: TGTGCCAGCACCTATGGGGGGCTAGATTACGAGCAGTACTTC.

This clonotype has ten or more counts. The gene calls are TRBV7-2 and TRBJ2-5, with a tentative D call TRBD2 (6 bases). CDR3 length equals 12 residues. V was pared by 5 bases and J by 4 bases, with 8 bases between. In germline, CDR1 is SGHTA, CDR2 FQGNSA. CDR3: CASSRGVETQYF. As DNA, the CDR3 is TGTGCCAGCAGCCGCGGGGTAGAGACCCAGTACTTC.

This clonotype was counted at least ten times. The chain is built from TRBV2 and TRBJ2-7; TRBD1 matches at 9 bases. CDR1 SNHLY and CDR2 FYNNEI come from the germline V gene. V dropped 7 bases and J dropped 4; count of bases not matched to a gene: 8. This CDR3 spans 14 amino acids. The CDR3, as DNA: TGTGCCAGCAACGCCCGGGACAGGGTGTACGAGCAGTACTTC. Translating gives CASNARDRVYEQYF.